These T cell receptor beta chains were read from a single sample in a study of tissue T cells after allogeneic stem cell transplantation. Some clones are missing from TCRdb's copy, which holds only in-frame ones; the method was immunoSEQ multiplex PCR. The table shows more than 9,000 clones, with 60% to 70% occurring only once. The sequenced sample was tissue from the stomach, obtained at autopsy. The receptors stem from a male donor at least 60 years old with lung cancer. Both conserved end residues are part of each CDR3. The order of the fields is CDR3 DNA, CDR3 protein, V gene, clone size, J gene, CDR3 length, D gene. D genes are given only for firm matches. Expanded clones get a size class; other rows say once, few or many, or leave the size out.

DNA: TGTGCCAGCAGCTTATATGTGGGGGGCCAAGAGACCCAGTACTTC
CDR3: CASSLYVGGQETQYF
V: TRBV7-2
size: .
J: TRBJ2-5
length: 15
D: .

DNA: TGTGCCACCAGCACCGACAGGACGAACACCGGGGAGCTGTTTTTT
CDR3: CATSTDRTNTGELFF
V: TRBV15
size: few
J: TRBJ2-2
length: 15
D: .

DNA: TGTGCCAGCAGCCTAAGTAGAGGGGGAGAGACCCAGTACTTC
CDR3: CASSLSRGGETQYF
V: TRBV7-8
size: .
J: TRBJ2-5
length: 14
D: .

DNA: TGTGCCAGCAGCTTGGAGCCAGGCAATGAGCAGTTCTTC
CDR3: CASSLEPGNEQFF
V: TRBV5-4
size: few
J: TRBJ2-1
length: 13
D: .

DNA: TGTGCCAGCAGCTCCCTATTCAATGGCTACACCTTC
CDR3: CASSSLFNGYTF
V: TRBV7-2
size: .
J: TRBJ1-2
length: 12
D: .

DNA: TGTGCCAGCAGCCCCCACAGCTGGGGCCCCACAGATACGCAGTATTTT
CDR3: CASSPHSWGPTDTQYF
V: TRBV7-8
size: .
J: TRBJ2-3
length: 16
D: .

DNA: TGTGCCAGCAGTTCCGAACAGCCCCAGCATTTT
CDR3: CASSSEQPQHF
V: TRBV28
size: .
J: TRBJ1-5
length: 11
D: .

DNA: TGTGCCAGCACGGCGGGGGATAGCAATCAGCCCCAGCATTTT
CDR3: CASTAGDSNQPQHF
V: TRBV5-8
size: .
J: TRBJ1-5
length: 14
D: .

DNA: TGTGCCAGCAGTGTAGGGATTAGCGGGACCTACGAGCAGTACTTC
CDR3: CASSVGISGTYEQYF
V: TRBV2
size: few
J: TRBJ2-7
length: 15
D: TRBD2

DNA: TGTGCCAGCAGCTTAGGGGGACAAGACTCTGGAAACACCATATATTTT
CDR3: CASSLGGQDSGNTIYF
V: TRBV7-6
size: .
J: TRBJ1-3
length: 16
D: .

DNA: TGTGCCAGCAGTTTATCGGGTCAGGTCTCGTCCGAGCAGTACTTC
CDR3: CASSLSGQVSSEQYF
V: TRBV27
size: .
J: TRBJ2-7
length: 15
D: .

DNA: TGCGCCAGCAGGCCGACAACGACTGAAGCTTTCTTT
CDR3: CASRPTTTEAFF
V: TRBV10-2
size: .
J: TRBJ1-1
length: 12
D: .

DNA: TGTGCCAGTAACAGGGGGCCGGGGGACACCGGGGAGCTGTTTTTT
CDR3: CASNRGPGDTGELFF
V: TRBV30
size: .
J: TRBJ2-2
length: 15
D: TRBD1

DNA: TGTGCCAGCAGCTTCTGGCGCGGGGCCTCTAGCACAGATACGCAGTATTTT
CDR3: CASSFWRGASSTDTQYF
V: TRBV5-6
size: once
J: TRBJ2-3
length: 17
D: .

DNA: TGTGCCATCACCAGGACAGGGAGCTCCTACGAGCAGTACTTC
CDR3: CAITRTGSSYEQYF
V: TRBV10-3
size: .
J: TRBJ2-7
length: 14
D: TRBD1

DNA: TGCGCCCCCCGCGCGACTCGCGGGGGGGGTAGTGAGCAGTTCTTC
CDR3: CAPRATRGGGSEQFF
V: TRBV5-1
size: .
J: TRBJ2-1
length: 15
D: TRBD2

DNA: TGCGCCAGCAGCCAAGTGACAGGAGGTTGGAACACTGAAGCTTTCTTT
CDR3: CASSQVTGGWNTEAFF
V: TRBV4-1
size: few
J: TRBJ1-1
length: 16
D: .

DNA: TGCAGCGTTGAAGGACTGGGGTTCCGGGATGGCTACACCTTC
CDR3: CSVEGLGFRDGYTF
V: TRBV29-1
size: .
J: TRBJ1-2
length: 14
D: .

DNA: TGTGCCAGCAGTTTAACCGGGCCTCGCACAGATACGCAGTATTTT
CDR3: CASSLTGPRTDTQYF
V: TRBV6-5
size: .
J: TRBJ2-3
length: 15
D: .

DNA: TGTGCCAGCAGCTCTCACGTGGGGGGGACTGAAGCTTTCTTT
CDR3: CASSSHVGGTEAFF
V: TRBV9
size: .
J: TRBJ1-1
length: 14
D: .

DNA: TGTGCCAGCGCCCCGTTGGGGAGTCAGTACTTC
CDR3: CASAPLGSQYF
V: TRBV27
size: few
J: TRBJ2-4
length: 11
D: .

DNA: TGCGCCAGCAGTCAAGGGACGGCGAACCCGAACACCGGGGAGCTGTTTTTT
CDR3: CASSQGTANPNTGELFF
V: TRBV23-1
size: once
J: TRBJ2-2
length: 17
D: .

DNA: TGTGCCAGCAGTGAAGATGGAGGGTGGGATGAGCAGTTCTTC
CDR3: CASSEDGGWDEQFF
V: TRBV6-1
size: .
J: TRBJ2-1
length: 14
D: .

DNA: TGCGCCAGCAGCCAATTTGACAATGAGCAGTTCTTC
CDR3: CASSQFDNEQFF
V: TRBV4-1
size: .
J: TRBJ2-1
length: 12
D: .